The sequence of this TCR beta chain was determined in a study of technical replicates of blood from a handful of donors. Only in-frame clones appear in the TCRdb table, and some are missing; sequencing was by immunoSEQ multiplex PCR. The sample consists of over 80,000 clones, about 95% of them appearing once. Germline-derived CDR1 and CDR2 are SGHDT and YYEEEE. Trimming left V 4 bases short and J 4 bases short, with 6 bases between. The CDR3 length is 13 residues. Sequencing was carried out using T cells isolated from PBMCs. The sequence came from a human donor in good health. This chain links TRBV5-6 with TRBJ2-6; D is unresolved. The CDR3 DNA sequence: TGTGCCAGCAGCCGGTCCGGGGCCAACGTCCTGACTTTC. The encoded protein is CASSRSGANVLTF.